These 20 T cell receptor beta chains share one sample of origin, sequenced in a study of identical twins. TCRdb used MiXCR to reprocess the 5' RACE reads, holding one entry per CDR3 protein. In the table there are 1.5 million to 2 million distinct CDR3 sequences, under 35% of which are singletons. The sequenced material came from cord blood. Source of these receptors: a newborn girl in good health.

The gene calls are TRBV20-1 and TRBJ1-6; D uncertain. Deletions cut 2 bases from V and 13 bases from J, with 21 bases between. Germline V lookup: CDR1 DFQATT, CDR2 SNEGSKA (reference sequence). This CDR3 spans 15 amino acids. This chain's CDR3 is CSARSRVDRSNPLHF. CDR3 coding DNA: TGCAGTGCTAGATCAAGAGTGGACCGTAGTAACCCCCTCCACTTT.

V is TRBV12-3 or TRBV12-4 and J is TRBJ1-2, with 8 positions matching TRBD1. This CDR3 spans 14 amino acids. V was clipped by 4 bases and J by 6 bases; unmatched bases: 7. The CDR3 nucleotides are TGTGCCAGCAGTTACAGGACAGGGAAGGATGGCTACACCTTC. It is translated as CASSYRTGKDGYTF.

The rearrangement joins TRBV5-1 to TRBJ2-6; TRBD1 agrees at 9 bases. This CDR3 comprises 16 residues. CDR1 is SGHRS and CDR2 is YFSETQ in the germline V gene. J gave up 4 bases and V 1 base, and 3 bases lay outside the gene matches. In DNA, the CDR3 is TGCGCCAGCAGCTTGTTACAGGGGGCAGGGGCCAACGTCCTGACTTTC. This sequence encodes CASSLLQGAGANVLTF.

At least ten counts were recorded for this clonotype. This chain joins TRBV4-1 and TRBJ2-1, with 8 bases fitting TRBD2. CDR1 is MGHRA, CDR2 YSYEKL, per germline. This CDR3 comprises 15 residues. With 1 base clipped from V and 2 bases from J, the junction kept 1 base outside the gene matches. CDR3 bases: TGCGCCAGCAGCCAAGCGGGGGGGCCCTACAATGAGCAGTTCTTC. This encodes CASSQAGGPYNEQFF.

The genes are TRBV30 and TRBJ2-3; possible D gene TRBD2, 5 bases. Between the trimmed V and J ends, which lost 1 base and 7 bases, there was a span of 15 bases. Looked up from germline, CDR1 is GTSNPN and CDR2 is SVGIG (reference sequence). This CDR3 is 14 amino acids long. CDR3 protein: CAWSGAGNGNTQYF. CDR3 coding DNA: TGTGCCTGGAGTGGCGCGGGCAACGGAAATACGCAGTATTTT.

V gene TRBV29-1 combines with J gene TRBJ1-2; no firm D call. Trimming took 4 bases from V and 0 from J, leaving 9 bases between them. Per the germline V gene, CDR1 is SQVTM and CDR2 is ANQGSEA. This CDR3 has 13 residues. DNA of the CDR3: TGCAGCGTTGTCAGCGGCCCTAACTATGGCTACACCTTC. Its protein is CSVVSGPNYGYTF.

V gene TRBV2 combines with J gene TRBJ2-7; D call uncertain. V gave up 3 bases and J gave up 3 bases, with 6 bases separating them. CDR3 size: 12 residues. Germline CDR1 reads SNHLY; CDR2 reads FYNNEI. The CDR3 protein is CASSERLYEQYF. CDR3 sequence (DNA): TGTGCCAGCAGTGAGCGTCTCTACGAGCAGTACTTC.

The V gene is TRBV20-1, the J gene TRBJ2-5, with 13 nucleotides matching TRBD2. The CDR3 has 15 amino acids. V shed 8 bases, J shed 11 bases, and the junction held 17 bases outside the gene matches. Germline CDR1 DFQATT, CDR2 SNEGSKA (reference sequence). DNA of the CDR3: TGCAGTCCTGATGCCGGGACTAGCGGGATTGATGAGCAGTACTTC. Protein sequence: CSPDAGTSGIDEQYF.

This clonotype showed up many times. The rearrangement uses TRBV12-3 or TRBV12-4 and TRBJ2-4; possibly TRBD2 for D (6 bases). The V end lost 7 bases, the J end lost 0 bases, and 13 bases lay between the germline ends. The CDR3 totals 15 residues. The CDR3 DNA reads TGTGCCAGCACCCTTGGAGGGTTAGCCAAAAACATTCAGTACTTC. Its translation is CASTLGGLAKNIQYF.

This clonotype was counted only a few times. The chain combines TRBV7-2 with TRBJ2-1, with 8 bases identical to TRBD1. The J call may be in error: the DNA end matches TRBJ2-7 better. The CDR3 has 15 residues. The germline CDR1 and CDR2 sequences are SGHTA and FQGNSA. This CDR3 is CASSYPGQAYNEQYF. The CDR3 DNA sequence: TGTGCCAGCAGCTACCCGGGACAGGCCTACAATGAGCAGTACTTC.

This clonotype was counted between two and nine times. The germline gene is not matched at one end of the junction; a read error may be the cause. This chain uses TRBV7-2 with TRBJ2-7; D may be TRBD2 (6 bases). The CDR3 covers 14 residues. Per the germline V gene, CDR1 is SGHTA and CDR2 is FQGNSA. The CDR3 bases are TGTGCCAGCAGCTTAGGCGGGGACTCCTCCGAGCAGTACTTC. This encodes CASSLGGDSSEQYF.

V is TRBV4-1 and J is TRBJ2-3; 8 bases align to TRBD2. The V segment lost 0 bases and the J segment 2 bases; nucleotides outside the gene matches: 7. CDR3 length: 17 amino acids. Germline CDR1 and CDR2: MGHRA and YSYEKL. The CDR3 DNA sequence: TGCGCCAGCAGCCAAGAGTTGCTGCGGGGGGCCACAGATACGCAGTATTTT. It codes for CASSQELLRGATDTQYF.

This clonotype was observed a single time. The CDR3: CSAREQGTQPQHF. As DNA, the CDR3 is TGCAGTGCTAGGGAACAGGGAACTCAGCCCCAGCATTTT. This sequence joins TRBV20-1 and TRBJ1-5; a weak D match, TRBD1 (6 bases). The germline V gene encodes CDR1 DFQATT and CDR2 SNEGSKA (reference sequence). There are 13 residues in the CDR3. V was shortened by 3 bases and J by 6 bases, with 12 bases between the two germline ends.

CDR3 region: CAITRVEGTDTQYF. In DNA form, the CDR3 reads TGTGCCATCACCCGGGTAGAGGGCACAGATACGCAGTATTTT. The chain uses TRBV10-3 and TRBJ2-3; D call uncertain. Deletions cut 7 bases from V and 1 base from J, with 12 bases between. The CDR3 runs 14 residues. Germline CDR1 is ENHRY and CDR2 is SYGVKD.

This clonotype was observed a handful of times. The chain couples TRBV9 to TRBJ2-7; the match to TRBD1 covers 10 bases. Trimming at V came to 4 bases and at J to 5 bases, leaving 9 bases not matched to a gene. Germline assignment: CDR1 SGDLS and CDR2 YYNGEE. The CDR3 runs to 15 residues. The CDR3 DNA follows: TGTGCCAGCAGCATACGGACAGGGGGTTTGAACGAGCAGTACTTC. Translation: CASSIRTGGLNEQYF.

This clonotype was picked up a small number of times. The chain uses TRBV24-1 and TRBJ2-3; TRBD2 matches 15 bases. CDR1 KGHDR and CDR2 SFDVKD come from the germline V gene. The ends lost 4 bases at V and 2 bases at J; junction bases unmatched: 3. The CDR3 is 17 amino acids. CDR3 residues: CATSDGLAGGPTDTQYF. As DNA, the CDR3 is TGTGCCACCAGTGACGGACTAGCGGGGGGGCCCACAGATACGCAGTATTTT.

The chain combines TRBV6-5 with TRBJ2-1, with 14 bases fitting TRBD2. CDR3 size: 20 residues. The V gene's germline CDR1 is MNHEY and CDR2 SVGAGI. The J segment lost 0 bases and the V segment lost 4 bases, leaving 11 bases of the junction unmatched. The CDR3 region is CASSSQGLAGAYGSYNEQFF. In nucleotides, the CDR3 is TGTGCCAGCAGTTCCCAGGGACTAGCGGGAGCGTACGGCTCCTACAATGAGCAGTTCTTC.

The table lists this clonotype with a few counts. The chain has TRBV20-1 and TRBJ2-1, with 9 bases matching TRBD2. There are 14 residues in the CDR3. The V gene end was trimmed by 2 bases and the J gene end by 7 bases; junction bases not matched to a gene: 6. Germline V gene lookup returns CDR1 DFQATT and CDR2 SNEGSKA (reference sequence). The CDR3 loop reads CSARLAGAVNEQFF. The DNA for the CDR3 is TGCAGTGCTAGATTAGCGGGAGCGGTGAATGAGCAGTTCTTC.

J is TRBJ2-1 and V is TRBV12-3 or TRBV12-4, with D perhaps TRBD2 (5 bases). The assigned J gene may be wrong: the sequence end matches TRBJ2-7 better. The CDR3 is made up of 14 amino acids. CDR3 in DNA: TGTGCCAGCAGCCCCCCTAGCTCCTACAATGAGCAGTACTTC. It yields the protein CASSPPSSYNEQYF.

The rearrangement joins TRBV5-5 to TRBJ1-6; 7 bases are a match to TRBD1. CDR1 SGHKS and CDR2 YYEKEE come from the germline V gene (reference sequence). Trimming at V came to 5 bases and at J to 5 bases, leaving 10 bases not matched to a gene. CDR3 length equals 16 residues. The CDR3 spells CASRGTGTANNSPLHF. CDR3 DNA sequence: TGTGCCAGCAGAGGGACCGGGACAGCCAATAATTCACCCCTCCACTTT.